This TCR beta chain was identified during a study of cytomegalovirus exposure and HLA in healthy donors. The study, taken as a whole, reports: CMV serostatus stood as the only immune exposure information on hand. Prior analysis indicated that the majority of TCR beta V segments exhibited productivity approximately 90% or approximately 30% of the time. Per a later analysis, about 17,000 TCR beta sequences showed association with HLA alleles at 0.05 false discovery rate.

A note on this clone: The antigen is undetermined.

The PCR ran on 60 Vbeta and 13 Jbeta primers. The method was immunoSEQ multiplex PCR; TCRdb's version includes in-frame clones alone and lacks a portion of them. The sample has 170,000 or so clones; 80% to 85% are singletons. CDR1 is WNHNN, CDR2 SYGVQD, per germline (reference sequence). The junction had 18 bases not matched to a gene; V was cut back by 10 bases and J by 5 bases. The CDR3 covers 17 residues. The rearrangement joins TRBV10-1 to TRBJ2-7; 12 nucleotides agree with TRBD2. This sequence was found in a boy aged 2 to 10 in good health and CMV-seronegative. Sequencing was performed on PBMCs. In nucleotides, the CDR3 is TGCGCCAACATCGGACTAGCGGGACACAGCGGTTCCCACGAGCAGTACTTC. This translates into CANIGLAGHSGSHEQYF.